These 27 T cell receptor beta chains originate from one sample sequenced in a study of blood T cell repertoires in COVID-19. Profiled with immunoSEQ multiplex PCR; TCRdb holds only in-frame clones, not every one. The table lists 120,000 or so clones, almost 80% of them singletons, with roughly 25% in the top ten. The sample was peripheral blood. The receptors here all came from a human donor in a cohort sampled during active COVID-19.

The CDR3 sequence: CASKGTGSNQPQHF. The CDR3 region has the DNA TGTGCCAGCAAGGGGACAGGGAGTAATCAGCCCCAGCATTTT. The genes are TRBV2 and TRBJ1-5; TRBD1 matches 9 bases. J lost 4 bases, V lost 7 bases, and 5 bases had no gene match. There are 14 residues in the CDR3. Germline-derived CDR1 and CDR2 are SNHLY and FYNNEI.

This chain links TRBV5-4 with TRBJ1-1, with D perhaps TRBD1 (5 bases). V gave up 3 bases and J gave up 0 bases, with 9 bases separating them. The CDR3 totals 14 residues. Germline CDR1 reads SGHNT; CDR2 reads YYREEE (reference sequence). The CDR3 DNA follows: TGTGCCAGCAGCTCCCGACAGTTGAACACTGAAGCTTTCTTT. Translated: CASSSRQLNTEAFF.

This chain uses TRBV6-1 with TRBJ2-7; D may be TRBD2 (6 bases). CDR3 length: 16 residues. Between the trimmed V and J ends, which lost 5 bases and 2 bases, there was a span of 19 bases. Germline V CDR1 and CDR2: MNHNS, SASEGT. In DNA form, the CDR3 reads TGTGCCAGCAGTAAAGTGGGGGGTAACATTGCCTACGAGCAGTACTTC. It codes for CASSKVGGNIAYEQYF.

This rearrangement joins TRBV30 to TRBJ2-7, with TRBD1 identical over 7 bases. The ends lost 2 bases at V and 5 bases at J; junction bases unmatched: 3. CDR3 length equals 12 residues. Germline V gene data show CDR1 as GTSNPN and CDR2 as SVGIG (reference sequence). The DNA of the CDR3 is TGTGCCTGGAGTCCCACAGGGGACGAGCAGTACTTC. It translates to CAWSPTGDEQYF.

The gene calls are TRBV14 and TRBJ2-1; D is possibly TRBD2 (6 bases). Germline V gene lookup returns CDR1 SGHDN and CDR2 FVKESK. The CDR3 extends over 15 amino acids. Trimming shortened V by 2 bases and J by 5 bases, and 13 bases separated the two germline ends. The CDR3, as DNA: TGTGCCAGCAGCCAAAATGCGGGGTCTCACAATGAGCAGTTCTTC. It translates to CASSQNAGSHNEQFF.

This chain links TRBV25-1 with TRBJ2-1; weak D call: TRBD1 (6 bases). Germline V CDR1 and CDR2: MGHDK, SYGVNS. Trimming cost V 2 bases and J 7 bases, with 12 bases left between them. The CDR3 is made up of 14 amino acids. The CDR3 DNA follows: TGTGCCAGCAGTGAACCCATCCAGGGGAATGAGCAGTTCTTC. Encoded protein: CASSEPIQGNEQFF.

The chain has TRBV27 and TRBJ1-2; D gene ambiguous. The CDR3 runs to 15 residues. The V gene lost 4 bases and the J gene lost 0 bases, with 12 bases spanning the gap. The germline V gene has CDR1 MNHEY and CDR2 SMNVEV (reference sequence). CDR3 DNA: TGTGCCAGCAGTTCGGCAGCACTAACTAACTATGGCTACACCTTC. Translation: CASSSAALTNYGYTF.

J is TRBJ2-7 and V is TRBV6-5; 7 nucleotides match TRBD1. With V trimmed by 6 bases and J by 6 bases, 14 bases remained unmatched. From germline, CDR1 is MNHEY and CDR2 SVGAGI. This CDR3 is 15 amino acids long. The CDR3 sequence: CASRLDTGDGGEQYF. The CDR3 bases are TGTGCCAGCAGGTTGGATACAGGGGATGGAGGCGAGCAGTACTTC.

This chain joins TRBV28 and TRBJ1-3; 9 bases line up with TRBD1. The CDR3 contains 16 residues. V gave up 1 base and J gave up 2 bases; unmatched junction bases: 3. In germline, CDR1 is MDHEN, CDR2 SYDVKM. The CDR3 coding sequence is TGTGCCAGCAGTTTATCTACAGGGGGCCCTGGAAACACCATATATTTT. Translating gives CASSLSTGGPGNTIYF.

This sequence joins TRBV3-1 (or the pseudogene TRBV3-2) and TRBJ2-1; 7 nucleotides match TRBD1. The germline CDR1 and CDR2 sequences are LGHDT and YNNKEL (reference sequence). Trimming took 4 bases from V and 9 from J; bases not matched to a gene: 12. The length of the CDR3 is 15 residues. The CDR3 DNA is TGTGCCAGCAGCCGAAATACAGGGGTGGGTGGTGAGCAGTTCTTC. This translates into CASSRNTGVGGEQFF.

The V call is TRBV14, the J call TRBJ2-5; no definite D call. V gave up 3 bases and J gave up 3 bases, with 8 bases separating them. From germline, CDR1 is SGHDN and CDR2 FVKESK. The CDR3 is 13 amino acids. In DNA form, the CDR3 reads TGTGCCAGCAGCCAGCGCCTAAAAGAGACCCAGTACTTC. Translating it yields CASSQRLKETQYF.

In its sample, this clone was seen a few times. The CDR3 sequence: CASSQVGATNEKLFF. The CDR3 DNA reads as TGTGCCAGCAGCCAAGTGGGAGCAACTAATGAAAAACTGTTTTTT. The J gene is TRBJ1-4, the V gene TRBV14; D gene unclear. CDR1 is SGHDN, CDR2 FVKESK, per germline. Deletions cut 1 base from V and 0 bases from J, with 6 bases between. The CDR3 has 15 amino acids.

The rearrangement links TRBV19 to TRBJ1-2; perhaps TRBD1 as D (5 bases). Germline assignment: CDR1 LNHDA and CDR2 SQIVND (reference sequence). CDR3 length equals 16 residues. V shed 3 bases and J shed 3 bases, with 17 bases lying between them. The CDR3 reads CASSMEYGRVDYGYTF. The DNA of the CDR3 is TGTGCCAGTAGTATGGAGTATGGCAGGGTCGACTATGGCTACACCTTC.

The chain couples TRBV6-1 to TRBJ1-6; 7 bases are shared with TRBD1. The junction had 7 bases not matched to a gene; V was cut back by 9 bases and J by 2 bases. Germline assignment: CDR1 MNHNS and CDR2 SASEGT. CDR3 size: 15 residues. The CDR3 protein is CASSTGSAYNSPLHF. CDR3 DNA sequence: TGTGCCAGTTCGACAGGGTCGGCCTATAATTCACCCCTCCACTTT.

The J gene is TRBJ2-7, the V gene TRBV3-1 (or the pseudogene TRBV3-2), with D unresolved. Trimming shortened V by 5 bases and J by 0 bases, and 5 bases separated the two germline ends. This CDR3 has 12 residues. Germline V gene sequence: CDR1 LGHDT, CDR2 YNNKEL (reference sequence). CDR3 residues: CASSVSSYEQYF. CDR3 in DNA: TGTGCCAGCAGCGTGAGCTCCTACGAGCAGTACTTC.

V is TRBV20-1 and J is TRBJ2-1, with TRBD1 matching over 10 bases. Germline loops: CDR1 DFQATT, CDR2 SNEGSKA (reference sequence). This CDR3 region has 14 residues. V shed 3 bases, J shed 7 bases, and the junction held 6 bases outside the gene matches. The CDR3 region has the DNA TGCAGTGCTAGTACCGGGACAGGGGCGAATGAGCAGTTCTTC. It encodes CSASTGTGANEQFF.

The rearrangement joins TRBV5-1 to TRBJ2-7; the D is unclear. Germline lookup yields CDR1 SGHRS and CDR2 YFSETQ. The V end was cut by 0 bases, the J end by 0 bases, with 7 bases between. The CDR3 is 14 residues long. The CDR3 loop is CASSLVGNSYEQYF. The CDR3 DNA follows: TGCGCCAGCAGCTTGGTGGGCAACTCCTACGAGCAGTACTTC.

The V and J genes are TRBV7-2 and TRBJ2-3; perhaps TRBD2 as D (6 bases). This CDR3 contains 15 residues. CDR1 SGHTA and CDR2 FQGNSA come from the germline V gene. V lost 2 bases and J lost 2, with 11 bases in between. The CDR3 DNA reads TGTGCCAGCAGCTTACGATCGGGAGCCACAGATACGCAGTATTTT. Its translation is CASSLRSGATDTQYF.

The CDR3 here is CASSQVQGRGEAFF. CDR3 coding DNA: TGTGCCAGCAGCCAAGTGCAGGGGCGCGGTGAAGCTTTCTTT. The chain has TRBV3-1 (or the pseudogene TRBV3-2) and TRBJ1-1, with D perhaps matching TRBD1 (6 bases). Looked up from germline, CDR1 is LGHDT and CDR2 is YNNKEL (reference sequence). The CDR3 consists of 14 residues. The V end was cut by 1 base, the J end by 7 bases, with 13 bases between.

The gene calls are TRBV4-2 and TRBJ1-2, with TRBD1 identical over 12 bases. V lost 2 bases to trimming and J lost 5 bases; unmatched junction nucleotides: 9. CDR1 LGHNA and CDR2 YNFKEQ come from the germline V gene. This CDR3 is 17 amino acids long. CDR3 nucleotide sequence: TGTGCCAGCAGCCAACCGGGACAGGGGGCTTCTGAATATGGCTACACCTTC. Translation: CASSQPGQGASEYGYTF.

The chain links TRBV2 to TRBJ2-1; D may be TRBD2 (6 bases). CDR1 and CDR2 (germline): SNHLY, FYNNEI. Between the trimmed V and J ends, which lost 9 bases and 2 bases, there was a span of 20 bases. This CDR3 spans 16 amino acids. CDR3 protein: CASSFSGGAPYNEQFF. The CDR3 DNA follows: TGTGCCAGTTCCTTCAGTGGCGGGGCCCCCTACAATGAGCAGTTCTTC.

The CDR3: CASSKARNTGELFF. The CDR3 coding sequence is TGTGCCAGCAGTAAAGCGAGGAACACCGGGGAGCTGTTTTTT. The chain has TRBV14 and TRBJ2-2; D is ambiguous. V was cut by 6 bases and J by 1 base, with 9 bases left in between. The CDR3 has 14 residues. Per the germline V gene, CDR1 is SGHDN and CDR2 is FVKESK.

J is TRBJ2-1 and V is TRBV27; 12 nucleotides match TRBD2. Germline CDR1 and CDR2: MNHEY and SMNVEV (reference sequence). The CDR3 contains 16 residues. V lost 4 bases to trimming and J lost 7 bases; unmatched junction nucleotides: 8. As DNA, the CDR3 is TGTGCCAGCAGTTACCGGCTAGCGGGGGGGTTTAATGAGCAGTTCTTC. It translates to CASSYRLAGGFNEQFF.

This clone was observed a handful of times. The gene calls are TRBV19 and TRBJ2-7; maybe TRBD2 (6 bases). Trimming took off 2 bases at V and 5 bases at J, with 13 bases between the two ends. The length of the CDR3 is 14 residues. Per germline, CDR1 LNHDA and CDR2 SQIVND (reference sequence). CDR3 sequence: CASSISGGGNEQYF. Here the CDR3 DNA reads TGTGCCAGTAGTATATCCGGGGGTGGCAACGAGCAGTACTTC.

J is TRBJ2-3 and V is TRBV14; 11 positions match TRBD1. The ends lost 4 bases at V and 5 bases at J; junction bases unmatched: 5. The CDR3 has 15 amino acids. The germline CDR1 and CDR2 sequences are SGHDN and FVKESK. The chain's CDR3 is CASSRTGGFRDTQYF. CDR3 in DNA: TGTGCCAGCAGCCGGACAGGGGGCTTTAGAGATACGCAGTATTTT. The full variable domain, rest sourced from reference TRBV14 and TRBJ2-3, is EAGVTQFPSHSVIEKGQTVTLRCDPISGHDNLYWYRRVMGKEIKFLLHFVKESKQDESGMPNNRFLAERTGGTYSTLKVQPAELEDSGVYFCASSRTGGFRDTQYFGPGTRLTVL.

The chain carries TRBV5-1 and TRBJ2-5; 12 nucleotides match TRBD2. Trimming cost V 3 bases and J 5 bases; bases outside gene matches: 8. CDR1 is SGHRS and CDR2 is YFSETQ in the germline V gene. This CDR3 is 16 amino acids long. DNA for the CDR3: TGCGCCAGCAGCTCAACACCTACTAGCGGGAGGGAGACCCAGTACTTC. Encoded protein: CASSSTPTSGRETQYF.

This chain joins TRBV12-3 or TRBV12-4 and TRBJ1-4; D is uncertain. Trimming cost V 5 bases and J 0 bases, with 4 bases left between them. CDR3 length equals 13 residues. In nucleotides, the CDR3 is TGTGCCAGCAGTATCACAACTAATGAAAAACTGTTTTTT. Amino acids: CASSITTNEKLFF.